This T cell receptor (beta chain) derives from a study of T cells in Graves' hyperthyroidism and ophthalmopathy. General observations from the study: Ophthalmopathy was predicted by the model a median of approximately six months ahead of onset.

Unmatched junction bases numbered 4, after V lost 6 bases and J lost 4 bases. Germline V lookup: CDR1 KGHDR, CDR2 SFDVKD. The CDR3 is 14 amino acids. Ophthalmopathy patients had Clinical Activity Score at least 3, NOSPECS grade at least 4, duration under 3 months. Exclusion followed for patients with uncontrolled infection, other autoimmune disease, pregnancy or lactation. Amplification of TCR beta CDR3 regions was performed using RNA transcripts as template. The study used the HTBI primer set for a first-round RT-PCR of the TCR CDR3. In TCRdb, the multiplex PCR reads were re-called with MiXCR into one record per CDR3 protein. The sample gives about 500,000 distinct CDR3 sequences, roughly a sixth of which show up once; 25% to 30% is in the top ten. This clonotype was observed at least ten times. Its antigen remains unidentified.

The specimen sequenced was blood. The sequence came from a woman in her twenties or thirties with Graves' ophthalmopathy. This sequence joins TRBV24-1 and TRBJ2-1; 8 nucleotides match TRBD2. This CDR3 reads CATSITGGYNEQFF. The CDR3 nucleotides are TGTGCCACCAGTATAACGGGAGGGTACAATGAGCAGTTCTTC.